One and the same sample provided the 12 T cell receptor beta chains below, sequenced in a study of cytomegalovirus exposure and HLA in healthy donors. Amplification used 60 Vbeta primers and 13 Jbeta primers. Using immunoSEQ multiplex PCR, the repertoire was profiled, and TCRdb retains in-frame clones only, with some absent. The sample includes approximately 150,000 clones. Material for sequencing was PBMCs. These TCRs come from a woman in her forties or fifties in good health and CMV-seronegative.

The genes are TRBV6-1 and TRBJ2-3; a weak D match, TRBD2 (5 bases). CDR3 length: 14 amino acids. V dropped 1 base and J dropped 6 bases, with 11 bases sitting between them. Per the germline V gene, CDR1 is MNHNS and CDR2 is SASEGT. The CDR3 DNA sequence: TGTGCCAGCAGTGAAGTGCGAGGGATCGATACGCAGTATTTT. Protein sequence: CASSEVRGIDTQYF.

CDR3 amino acids: CASSGGTVSYEQYF. In DNA, the CDR3 is TGCGCCAGCAGCGGAGGGACAGTCTCCTACGAGCAGTACTTC. The V and J genes are TRBV5-1 and TRBJ2-7; D possibly corresponds to TRBD1 (7 bases). The CDR3 length is 14 residues. The germline V gene has CDR1 SGHRS and CDR2 YFSETQ. Deletions cut 4 bases from V and 0 bases from J, with 11 bases between.

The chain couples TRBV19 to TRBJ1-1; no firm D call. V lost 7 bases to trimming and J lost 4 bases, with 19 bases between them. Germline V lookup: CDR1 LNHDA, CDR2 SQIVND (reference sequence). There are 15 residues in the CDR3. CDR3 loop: CASTEVIQDLTEAFF. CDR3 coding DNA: TGTGCCAGTACCGAAGTCATTCAGGATCTCACTGAAGCTTTCTTT.

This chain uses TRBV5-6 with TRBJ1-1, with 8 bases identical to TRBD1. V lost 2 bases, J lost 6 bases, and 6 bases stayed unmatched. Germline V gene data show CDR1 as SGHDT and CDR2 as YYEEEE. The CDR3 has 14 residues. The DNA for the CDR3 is TGTGCCAGCAGCTTTATGCAGGGGGCCCCTGAAGCTTTCTTT. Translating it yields CASSFMQGAPEAFF.

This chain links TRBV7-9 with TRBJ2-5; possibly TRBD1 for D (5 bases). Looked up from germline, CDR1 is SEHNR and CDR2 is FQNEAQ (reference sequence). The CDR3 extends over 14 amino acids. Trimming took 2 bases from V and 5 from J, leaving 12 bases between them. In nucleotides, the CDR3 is TGTGCCAGCAGCTTACAAGGGGCTGGGGAGACCCAGTACTTC. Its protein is CASSLQGAGETQYF.

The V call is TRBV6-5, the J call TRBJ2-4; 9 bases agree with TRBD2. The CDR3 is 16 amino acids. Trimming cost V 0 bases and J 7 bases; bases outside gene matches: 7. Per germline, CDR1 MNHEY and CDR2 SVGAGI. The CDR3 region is CASSYSSLAGTNIQYF. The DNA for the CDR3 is TGTGCCAGCAGTTACTCGAGCCTAGCGGGAACTAACATTCAGTACTTC.

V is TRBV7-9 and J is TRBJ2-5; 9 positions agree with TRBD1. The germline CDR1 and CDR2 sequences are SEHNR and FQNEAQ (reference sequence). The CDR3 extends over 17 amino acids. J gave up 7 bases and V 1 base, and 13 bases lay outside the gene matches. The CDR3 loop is CASSLGPTGGQDGTQYF. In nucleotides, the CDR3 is TGTGCCAGCAGCTTAGGGCCAACAGGGGGCCAGGACGGGACCCAGTACTTC.

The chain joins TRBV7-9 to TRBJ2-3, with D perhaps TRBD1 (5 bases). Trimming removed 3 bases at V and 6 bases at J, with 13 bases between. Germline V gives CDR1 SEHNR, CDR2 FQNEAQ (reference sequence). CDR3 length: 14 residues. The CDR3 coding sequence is TGTGCCAGCAGCTTCGGCCTGAAGGGGGATACGCAGTATTTT. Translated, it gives CASSFGLKGDTQYF.

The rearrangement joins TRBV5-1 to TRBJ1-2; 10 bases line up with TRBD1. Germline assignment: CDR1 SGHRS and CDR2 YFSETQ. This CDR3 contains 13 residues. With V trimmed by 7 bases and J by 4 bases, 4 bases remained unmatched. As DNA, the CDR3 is TGCGCCAGCGGAGACAGGGGGCCCTATGGCTACACCTTC. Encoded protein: CASGDRGPYGYTF.

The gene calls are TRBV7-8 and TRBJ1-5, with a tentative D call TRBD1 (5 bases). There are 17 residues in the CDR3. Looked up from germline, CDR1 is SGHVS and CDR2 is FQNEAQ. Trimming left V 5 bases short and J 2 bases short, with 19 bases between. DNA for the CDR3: TGTGCCAGCAGCCTAGGGACCCGCGGGGCGCGCAATCAGCCCCAGCATTTT. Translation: CASSLGTRGARNQPQHF. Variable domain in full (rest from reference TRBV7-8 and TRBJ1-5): GAGVSQSPRYKVAKRGQDVALRCDPISGHVSLFWYQQALGQGPEFLTYFQNEAQLDKSGLPSDRFFAERPEGSVSTLKIQRTQQEDSAVYLCASSLGTRGARNQPQHFGDGTRLSIL.

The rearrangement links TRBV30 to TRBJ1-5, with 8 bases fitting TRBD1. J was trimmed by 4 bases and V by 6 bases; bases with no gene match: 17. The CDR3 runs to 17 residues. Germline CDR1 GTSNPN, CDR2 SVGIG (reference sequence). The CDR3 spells CACTRGLTGQDNQPQHF. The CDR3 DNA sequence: TGTGCCTGCACCCGCGGACTTACGGGACAGGATAATCAGCCCCAGCATTTT.

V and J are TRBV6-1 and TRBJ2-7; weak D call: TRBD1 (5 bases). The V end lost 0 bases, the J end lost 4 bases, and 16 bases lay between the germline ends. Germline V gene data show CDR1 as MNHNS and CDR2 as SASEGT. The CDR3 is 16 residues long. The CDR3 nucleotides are TGTGCCAGCAGTGAAGCGGTAGGGGCTCTTCAATACGAGCAGTACTTC. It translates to CASSEAVGALQYEQYF.